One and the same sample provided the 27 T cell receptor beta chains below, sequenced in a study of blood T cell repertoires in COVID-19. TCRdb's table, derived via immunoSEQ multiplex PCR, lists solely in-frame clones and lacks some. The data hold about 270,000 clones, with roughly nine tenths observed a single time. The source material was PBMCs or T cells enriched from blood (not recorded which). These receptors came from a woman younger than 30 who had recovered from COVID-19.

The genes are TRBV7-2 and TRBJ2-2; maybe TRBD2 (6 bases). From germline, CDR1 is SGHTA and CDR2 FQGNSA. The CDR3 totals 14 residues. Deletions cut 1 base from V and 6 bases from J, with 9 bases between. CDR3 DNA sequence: TGTGCCAGCAGCTTAGGAGGGGAGGCCGGGGAGCTGTTTTTT. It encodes CASSLGGEAGELFF.

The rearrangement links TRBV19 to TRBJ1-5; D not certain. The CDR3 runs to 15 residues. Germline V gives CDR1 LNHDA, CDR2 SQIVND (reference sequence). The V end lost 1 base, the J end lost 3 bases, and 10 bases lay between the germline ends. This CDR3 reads CASSIVGDNNQPQHF. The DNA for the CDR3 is TGTGCCAGTAGTATAGTCGGGGATAACAATCAGCCCCAGCATTTT.

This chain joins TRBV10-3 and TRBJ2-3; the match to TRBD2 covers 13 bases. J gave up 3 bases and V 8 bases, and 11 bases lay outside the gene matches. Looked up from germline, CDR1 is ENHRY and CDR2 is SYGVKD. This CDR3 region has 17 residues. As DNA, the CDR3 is TGTGCCATCTCCGAAACTAGCGGGGGGGCCTTTACAGATACGCAGTATTTT. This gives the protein CAISETSGGAFTDTQYF.

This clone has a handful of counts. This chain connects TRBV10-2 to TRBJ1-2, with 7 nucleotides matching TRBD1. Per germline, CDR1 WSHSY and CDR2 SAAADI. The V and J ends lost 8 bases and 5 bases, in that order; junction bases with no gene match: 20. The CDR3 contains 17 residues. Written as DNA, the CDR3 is TGCGCCAGCGGGAGTATGATGTTTGACAGGGTCCGTTATGGCTACACCTTC. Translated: CASGSMMFDRVRYGYTF.

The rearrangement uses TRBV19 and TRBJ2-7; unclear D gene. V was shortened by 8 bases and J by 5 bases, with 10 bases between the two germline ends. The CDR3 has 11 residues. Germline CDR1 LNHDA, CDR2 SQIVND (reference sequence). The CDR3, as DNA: TGTGCCAGTGGGCATCTAAACGAGCAGTACTTC. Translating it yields CASGHLNEQYF.

The DNA for the CDR3 is TGTGCCAGTACCCTGGGGGAGGGTTCACCCCTCCACTTT. Amino acids: CASTLGEGSPLHF. The chain recombines TRBV6-5 with TRBJ1-6; D might be TRBD1 (5 bases). CDR1 is MNHEY and CDR2 is SVGAGI in the germline V gene. Trimming cost V 9 bases and J 9 bases, with 15 bases left between them. This CDR3 region has 13 residues.

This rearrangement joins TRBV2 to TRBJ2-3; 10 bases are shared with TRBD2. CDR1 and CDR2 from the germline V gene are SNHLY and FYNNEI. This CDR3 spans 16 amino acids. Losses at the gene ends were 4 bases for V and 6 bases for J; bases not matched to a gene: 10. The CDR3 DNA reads TGTGCCAGCAGTGGAGAAGCGGGGGGGCCGTTGGATACGCAGTATTTT. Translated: CASSGEAGGPLDTQYF.

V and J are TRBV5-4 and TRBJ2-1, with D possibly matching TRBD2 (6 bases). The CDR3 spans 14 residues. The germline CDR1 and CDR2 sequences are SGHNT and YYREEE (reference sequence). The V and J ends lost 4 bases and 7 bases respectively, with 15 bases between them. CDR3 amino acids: CASSLGRGVNEQFF. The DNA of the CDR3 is TGTGCCAGCAGCCTGGGGCGGGGTGTGAATGAGCAGTTCTTC.

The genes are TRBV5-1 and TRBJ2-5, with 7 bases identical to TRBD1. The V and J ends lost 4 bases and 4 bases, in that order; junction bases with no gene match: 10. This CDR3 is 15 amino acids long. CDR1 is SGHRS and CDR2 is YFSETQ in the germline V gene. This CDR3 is CASSDDRAGGETQYF. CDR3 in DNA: TGCGCCAGCAGCGACGACAGGGCTGGGGGAGAGACCCAGTACTTC.

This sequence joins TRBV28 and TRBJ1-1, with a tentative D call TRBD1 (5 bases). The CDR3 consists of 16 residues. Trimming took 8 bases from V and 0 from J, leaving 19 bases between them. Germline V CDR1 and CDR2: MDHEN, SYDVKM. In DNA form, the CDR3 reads TGTGCCAGCTGCCCCCGGGAGGGACTAATGAACACTGAAGCTTTCTTT. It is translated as CASCPREGLMNTEAFF.

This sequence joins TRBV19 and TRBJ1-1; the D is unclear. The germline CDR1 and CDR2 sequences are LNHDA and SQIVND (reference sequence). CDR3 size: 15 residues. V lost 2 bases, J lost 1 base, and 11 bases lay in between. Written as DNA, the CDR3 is TGTGCCAGTAGTATACCGCGAACGGGGAACACTGAAGCTTTCTTT. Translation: CASSIPRTGNTEAFF. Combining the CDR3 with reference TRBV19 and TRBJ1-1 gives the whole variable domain DGGITQSPKYLFRKEGQNVTLSCEQNLNHDAMYWYRQDPGQGLRLIYYSQIVNDFQKGDIAEGYSVSREKKESFPLTVTSAQKNPTAFYLCASSIPRTGNTEAFFGQGTRLTVV.

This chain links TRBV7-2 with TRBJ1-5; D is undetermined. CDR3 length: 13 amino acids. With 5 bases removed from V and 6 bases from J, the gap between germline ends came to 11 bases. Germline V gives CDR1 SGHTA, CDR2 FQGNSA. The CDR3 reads CASSLVETQPQHF. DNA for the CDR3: TGTGCCAGCAGCCTCGTGGAGACTCAGCCCCAGCATTTT.

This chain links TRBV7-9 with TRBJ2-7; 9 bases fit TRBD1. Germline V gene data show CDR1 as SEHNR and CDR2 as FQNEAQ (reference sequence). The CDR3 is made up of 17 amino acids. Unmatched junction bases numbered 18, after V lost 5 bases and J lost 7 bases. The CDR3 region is CASSPDRGGTIPEEQYF. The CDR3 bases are TGTGCCAGCAGCCCTGACAGGGGGGGTACGATACCGGAGGAGCAGTACTTC.

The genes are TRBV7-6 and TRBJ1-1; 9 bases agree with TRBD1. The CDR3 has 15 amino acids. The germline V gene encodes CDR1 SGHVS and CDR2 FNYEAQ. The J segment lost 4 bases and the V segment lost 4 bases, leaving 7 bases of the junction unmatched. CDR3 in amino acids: CASSSSDRGVTEAFF. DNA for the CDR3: TGTGCCAGCAGCTCCTCGGACAGGGGAGTCACTGAAGCTTTCTTT.

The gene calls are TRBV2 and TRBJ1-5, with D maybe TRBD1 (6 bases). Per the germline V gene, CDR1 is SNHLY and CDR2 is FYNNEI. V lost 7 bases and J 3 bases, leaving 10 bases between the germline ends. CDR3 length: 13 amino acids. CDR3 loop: CASKRDNNQPQHF. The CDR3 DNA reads TGTGCCAGCAAGCGGGACAACAATCAGCCCCAGCATTTT.

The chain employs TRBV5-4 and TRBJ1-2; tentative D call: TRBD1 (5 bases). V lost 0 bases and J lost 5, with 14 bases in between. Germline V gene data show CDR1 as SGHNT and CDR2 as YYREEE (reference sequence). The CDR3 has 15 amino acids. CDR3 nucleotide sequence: TGTGCCAGCAGCTTGGTTATCGGGGGAAAGTATGGCTACACCTTC. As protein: CASSLVIGGKYGYTF. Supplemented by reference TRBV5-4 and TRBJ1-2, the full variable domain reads ETGVTQSPTHLIKTRGQQVTLRCSSQSGHNTVSWYQQALGQGPQFIFQYYREEENGRGNFPPRFSGLQFPNYSSELNVNALELDDSALYLCASSLVIGGKYGYTFGSGTRLTVV.

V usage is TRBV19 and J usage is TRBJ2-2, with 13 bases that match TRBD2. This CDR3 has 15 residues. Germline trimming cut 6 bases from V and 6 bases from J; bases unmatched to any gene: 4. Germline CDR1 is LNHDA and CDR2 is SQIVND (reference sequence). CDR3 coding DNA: TGTGCCAGTAGAACTAGCGGGGGGGCCCCCGGGGAGCTGTTTTTT. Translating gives CASRTSGGAPGELFF. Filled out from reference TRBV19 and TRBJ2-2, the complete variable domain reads DGGITQSPKYLFRKEGQNVTLSCEQNLNHDAMYWYRQDPGQGLRLIYYSQIVNDFQKGDIAEGYSVSREKKESFPLTVTSAQKNPTAFYLCASRTSGGAPGELFFGEGSRLTVL.

The DNA of the CDR3 is TGTGCCAGCAGTACAGGGCCCTACGAGCAGTACTTC. The encoded protein is CASSTGPYEQYF. The genes are TRBV12-3 or TRBV12-4 and TRBJ2-7; possible D gene TRBD1, 6 bases. V lost 5 bases and J 2 bases, leaving 7 bases between the germline ends. The CDR3 is made up of 12 amino acids.

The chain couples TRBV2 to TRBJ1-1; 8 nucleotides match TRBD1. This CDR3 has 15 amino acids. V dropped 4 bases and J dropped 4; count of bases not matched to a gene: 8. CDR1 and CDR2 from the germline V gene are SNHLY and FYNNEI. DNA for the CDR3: TGTGCCAGCAGTGCTCAGGGGGCGCGAGTCACTGAAGCTTTCTTT. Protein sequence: CASSAQGARVTEAFF.

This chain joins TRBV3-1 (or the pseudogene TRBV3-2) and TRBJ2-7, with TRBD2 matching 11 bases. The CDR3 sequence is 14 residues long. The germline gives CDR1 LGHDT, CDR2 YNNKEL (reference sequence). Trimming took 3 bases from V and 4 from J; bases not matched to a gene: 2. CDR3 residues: CASSHGTSGYEQYF. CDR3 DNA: TGTGCCAGCAGCCATGGGACTAGCGGATACGAGCAGTACTTC.

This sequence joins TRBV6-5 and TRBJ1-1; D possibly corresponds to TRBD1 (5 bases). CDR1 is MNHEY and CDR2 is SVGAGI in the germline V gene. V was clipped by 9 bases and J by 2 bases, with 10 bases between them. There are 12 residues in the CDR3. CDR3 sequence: CASRQQNTEAFF. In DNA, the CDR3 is TGTGCCAGTAGACAGCAAAACACTGAAGCTTTCTTT.

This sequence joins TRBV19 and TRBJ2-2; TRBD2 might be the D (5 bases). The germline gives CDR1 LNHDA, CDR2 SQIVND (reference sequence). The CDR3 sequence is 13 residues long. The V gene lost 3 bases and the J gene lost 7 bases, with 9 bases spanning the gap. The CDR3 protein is CASSISRGGELFF. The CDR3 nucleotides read TGTGCCAGTAGTATTTCCCGGGGCGGGGAGCTGTTTTTT.

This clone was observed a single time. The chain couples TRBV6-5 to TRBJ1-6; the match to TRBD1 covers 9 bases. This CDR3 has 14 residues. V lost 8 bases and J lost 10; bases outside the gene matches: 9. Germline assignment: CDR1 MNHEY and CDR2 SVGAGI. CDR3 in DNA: TGTGCCAGCCTCTGGGACAGGGTTGCGTCACCCCTCCACTTT. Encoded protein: CASLWDRVASPLHF.

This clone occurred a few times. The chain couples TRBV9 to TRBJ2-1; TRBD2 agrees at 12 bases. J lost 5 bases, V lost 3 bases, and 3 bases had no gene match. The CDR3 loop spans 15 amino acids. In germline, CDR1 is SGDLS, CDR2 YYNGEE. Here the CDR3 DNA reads TGTGCCAGCAGCGCCGGACTAGCGGGGAACAATGAGCAGTTCTTC. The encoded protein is CASSAGLAGNNEQFF.

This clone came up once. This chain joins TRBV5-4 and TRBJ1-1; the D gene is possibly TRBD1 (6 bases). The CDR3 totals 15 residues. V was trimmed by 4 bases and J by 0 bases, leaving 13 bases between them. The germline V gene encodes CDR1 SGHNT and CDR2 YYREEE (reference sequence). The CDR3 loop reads CASSKRQAMNTEAFF. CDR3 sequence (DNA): TGTGCCAGCAGCAAGCGACAGGCGATGAACACTGAAGCTTTCTTT.

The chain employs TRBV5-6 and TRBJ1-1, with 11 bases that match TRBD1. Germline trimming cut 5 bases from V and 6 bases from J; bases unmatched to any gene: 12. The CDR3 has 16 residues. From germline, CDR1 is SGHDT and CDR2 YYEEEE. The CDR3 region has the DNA TGTGCCAGCAGGGCCTGGGACAGGGGGGTTTTTGCTGAAGCTTTCTTT. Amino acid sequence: CASRAWDRGVFAEAFF. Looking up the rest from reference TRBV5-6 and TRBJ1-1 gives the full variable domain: DAGVTQSPTHLIKTRGQQVTLRCSPKSGHDTVSWYQQALGQGPQFIFQYYEEEERQRGNFPDRFSGHQFPNYSSELNVNALLLGDSALYLCASRAWDRGVFAEAFFGQGTRLTVV.

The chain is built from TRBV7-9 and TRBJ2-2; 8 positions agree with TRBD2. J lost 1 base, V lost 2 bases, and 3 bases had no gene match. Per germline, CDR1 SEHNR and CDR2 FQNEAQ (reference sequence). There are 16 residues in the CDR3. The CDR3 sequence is CASSLREGLNTGELFF. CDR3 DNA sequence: TGTGCCAGCAGCTTACGGGAGGGTCTGAACACCGGGGAGCTGTTTTTT.